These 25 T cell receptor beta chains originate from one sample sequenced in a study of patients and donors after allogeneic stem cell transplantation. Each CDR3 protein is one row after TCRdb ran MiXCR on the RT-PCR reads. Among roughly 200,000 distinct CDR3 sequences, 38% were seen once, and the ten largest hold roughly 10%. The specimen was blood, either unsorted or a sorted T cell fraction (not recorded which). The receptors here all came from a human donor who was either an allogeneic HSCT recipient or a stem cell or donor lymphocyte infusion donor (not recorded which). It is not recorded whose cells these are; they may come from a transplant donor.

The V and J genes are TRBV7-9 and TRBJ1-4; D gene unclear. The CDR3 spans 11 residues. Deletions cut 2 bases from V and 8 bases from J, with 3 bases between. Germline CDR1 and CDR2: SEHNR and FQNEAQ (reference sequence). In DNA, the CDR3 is TGTGCCAGCAGCTTAACGGAAAAACTGTTTTTT. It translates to CASSLTEKLFF.

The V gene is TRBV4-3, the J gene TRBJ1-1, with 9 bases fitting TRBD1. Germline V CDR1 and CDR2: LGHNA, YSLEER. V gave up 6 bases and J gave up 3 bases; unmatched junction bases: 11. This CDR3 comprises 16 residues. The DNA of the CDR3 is TGCGCCAGCAGAACGACTCCGGGACAGGGAGACACTGAAGCTTTCTTT. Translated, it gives CASRTTPGQGDTEAFF.

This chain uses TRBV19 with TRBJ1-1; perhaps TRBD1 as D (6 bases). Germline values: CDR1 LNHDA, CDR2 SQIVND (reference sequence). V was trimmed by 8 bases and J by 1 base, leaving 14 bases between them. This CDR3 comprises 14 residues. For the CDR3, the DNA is TGTGCCAGTGGGGGCCTGGAGGCGAACACTGAAGCTTTCTTT. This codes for CASGGLEANTEAFF.

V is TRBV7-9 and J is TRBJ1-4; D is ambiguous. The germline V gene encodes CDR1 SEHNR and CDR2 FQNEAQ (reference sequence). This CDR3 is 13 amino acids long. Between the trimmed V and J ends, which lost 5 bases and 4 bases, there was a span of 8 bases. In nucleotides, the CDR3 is TGTGCCAGCAGCAAACGGGGTAATGAAAAACTGTTTTTT. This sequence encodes CASSKRGNEKLFF. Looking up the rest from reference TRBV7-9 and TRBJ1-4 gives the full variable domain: DTGVSQNPRHKITKRGQNVTFRCDPISEHNRLYWYRQTLGQGPEFLTYFQNEAQLEKSRLLSDRFSAERPKGSFSTLEIQRTEQGDSAMYLCASSKRGNEKLFFGSGTQLSVL.

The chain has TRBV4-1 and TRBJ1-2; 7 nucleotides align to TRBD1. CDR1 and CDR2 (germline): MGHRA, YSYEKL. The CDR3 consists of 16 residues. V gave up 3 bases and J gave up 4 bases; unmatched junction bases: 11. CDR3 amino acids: CASSQVGGGRFYGYTF. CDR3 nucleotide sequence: TGCGCCAGCAGCCAGGTAGGAGGGGGCAGATTCTATGGCTACACCTTC.

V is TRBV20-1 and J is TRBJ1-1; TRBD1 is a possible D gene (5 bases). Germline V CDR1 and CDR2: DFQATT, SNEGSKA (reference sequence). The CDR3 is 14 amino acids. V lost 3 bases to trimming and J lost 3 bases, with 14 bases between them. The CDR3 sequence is CSARYWQGDTEAFF. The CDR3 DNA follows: TGCAGTGCTAGGTACTGGCAGGGAGACACTGAAGCTTTCTTT.

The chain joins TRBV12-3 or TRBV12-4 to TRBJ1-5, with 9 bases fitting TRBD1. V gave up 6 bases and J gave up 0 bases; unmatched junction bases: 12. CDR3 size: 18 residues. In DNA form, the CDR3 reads TGTGCCAGCAGGGGCCGGGACAGGGCAGGCTATAGCAATCAGCCCCAGCATTTT. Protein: CASRGRDRAGYSNQPQHF.

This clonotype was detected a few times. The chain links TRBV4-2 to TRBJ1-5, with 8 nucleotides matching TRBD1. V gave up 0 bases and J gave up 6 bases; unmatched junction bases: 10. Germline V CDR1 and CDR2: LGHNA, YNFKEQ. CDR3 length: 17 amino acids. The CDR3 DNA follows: TGTGCCAGCAGCCAAGATCGGACAGGGCAGTCGGCTCAGCCCCAGCATTTT. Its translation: CASSQDRTGQSAQPQHF.

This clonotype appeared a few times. This chain's CDR3 is CASSFGQGHTDTQYF. The CDR3 DNA follows: TGTGCCAGCAGTTTTGGACAGGGACACACAGATACGCAGTATTTT. The J gene is TRBJ2-3, the V gene TRBV12-3 or TRBV12-4; 8 bases match TRBD1. The junction had 4 bases not matched to a gene; V was cut back by 3 bases and J by 2 bases. The CDR3 spans 15 residues.

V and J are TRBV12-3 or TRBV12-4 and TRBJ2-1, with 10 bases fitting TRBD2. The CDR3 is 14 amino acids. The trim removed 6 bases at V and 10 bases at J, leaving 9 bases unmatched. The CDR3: CASSRSGGLEEQFF. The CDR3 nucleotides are TGTGCCAGCAGCCGTAGCGGGGGGTTGGAAGAGCAGTTCTTC.

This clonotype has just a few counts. The CDR3 region has the DNA TGCAGTGCCCAAGTAGTGAACACTGAAGCTTTCTTT. Protein: CSAQVVNTEAFF. The chain recombines TRBV20-1 with TRBJ1-1; D is ambiguous. V dropped 6 bases and J dropped 0 bases, with 8 bases sitting between them. The CDR3 consists of 12 residues. From germline, CDR1 is DFQATT and CDR2 SNEGSKA (reference sequence).

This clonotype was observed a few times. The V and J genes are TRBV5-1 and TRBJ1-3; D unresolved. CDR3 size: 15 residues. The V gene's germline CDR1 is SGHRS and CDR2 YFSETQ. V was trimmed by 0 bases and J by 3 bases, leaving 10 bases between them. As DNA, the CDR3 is TGCGCCAGCAGCTTGGGCGGAGGACGTGGAAACACCATATATTTT. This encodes CASSLGGGRGNTIYF.

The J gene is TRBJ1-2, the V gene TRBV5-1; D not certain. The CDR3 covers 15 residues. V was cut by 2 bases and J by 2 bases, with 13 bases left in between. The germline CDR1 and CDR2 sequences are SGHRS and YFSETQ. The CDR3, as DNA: TGCGCCAGCAGCTTCTCAAGTCAGTCCAACTATGGCTACACCTTC. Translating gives CASSFSSQSNYGYTF.

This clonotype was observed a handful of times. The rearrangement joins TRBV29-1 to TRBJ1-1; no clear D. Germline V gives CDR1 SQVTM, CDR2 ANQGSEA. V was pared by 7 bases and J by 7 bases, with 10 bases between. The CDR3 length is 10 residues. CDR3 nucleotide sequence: TGCAGCGCAAGGACTTATGAAGCTTTCTTT. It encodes CSARTYEAFF.

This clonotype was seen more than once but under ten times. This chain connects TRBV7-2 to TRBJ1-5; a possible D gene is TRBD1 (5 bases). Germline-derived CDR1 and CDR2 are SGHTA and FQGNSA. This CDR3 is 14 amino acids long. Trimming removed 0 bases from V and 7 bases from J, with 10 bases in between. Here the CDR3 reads CASSLAQGGQPQHF. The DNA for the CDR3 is TGTGCCAGCAGCTTAGCGCAGGGAGGCCAGCCCCAGCATTTT.

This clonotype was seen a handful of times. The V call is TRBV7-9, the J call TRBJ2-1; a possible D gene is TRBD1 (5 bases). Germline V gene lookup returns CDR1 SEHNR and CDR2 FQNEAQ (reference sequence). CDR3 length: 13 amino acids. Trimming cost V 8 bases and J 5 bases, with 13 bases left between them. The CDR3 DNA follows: TGTGCCAGCGATCAGGACACCCACAATGAGCAGTTCTTC. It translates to CASDQDTHNEQFF.

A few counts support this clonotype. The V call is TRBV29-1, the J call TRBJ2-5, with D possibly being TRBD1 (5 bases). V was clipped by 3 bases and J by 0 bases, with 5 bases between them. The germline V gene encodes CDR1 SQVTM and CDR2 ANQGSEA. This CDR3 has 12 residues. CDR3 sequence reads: CSVDRDQETQYF. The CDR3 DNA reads TGCAGCGTTGACAGGGACCAAGAGACCCAGTACTTC.

CDR3 region: CASSQNRQPYNEQFF. DNA of the CDR3: TGTGCCAGCAGTCAGAATAGACAGCCATACAATGAGCAGTTCTTC. The gene calls are TRBV6-2 or TRBV6-3 and TRBJ2-1, with D perhaps TRBD1 (5 bases). The V end was cut by 5 bases, the J end by 4 bases, with 15 bases between. Per germline, CDR1 MNHEY and CDR2 SVGEGT. There are 15 residues in the CDR3.

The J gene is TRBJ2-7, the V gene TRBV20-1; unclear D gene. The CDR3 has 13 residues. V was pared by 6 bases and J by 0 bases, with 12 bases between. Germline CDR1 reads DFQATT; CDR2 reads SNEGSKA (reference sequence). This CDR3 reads CSARQAFSYEQYF. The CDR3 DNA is TGCAGTGCCCGTCAGGCATTCTCCTACGAGCAGTACTTC.

The DNA for the CDR3 is TGCGCCAGCAGTCATGGGCACAATGAGCAGTTCTTC. Its protein is CASSHGHNEQFF. The V gene is TRBV23-1, the J gene TRBJ2-1; D gene uncertain. TRBV23-1 is assigned to the ORF class and has an uncertain function. This CDR3 region has 12 residues. V gave up 3 bases and J gave up 5 bases, with 5 bases separating them.

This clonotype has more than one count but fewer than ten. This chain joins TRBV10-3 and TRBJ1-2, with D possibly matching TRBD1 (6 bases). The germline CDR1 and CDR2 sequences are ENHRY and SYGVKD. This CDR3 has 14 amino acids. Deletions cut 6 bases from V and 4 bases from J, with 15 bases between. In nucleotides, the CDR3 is TGTGCCATCAGAAGGGAGGGGGGGACCTATGGCTACACCTTC. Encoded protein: CAIRREGGTYGYTF.

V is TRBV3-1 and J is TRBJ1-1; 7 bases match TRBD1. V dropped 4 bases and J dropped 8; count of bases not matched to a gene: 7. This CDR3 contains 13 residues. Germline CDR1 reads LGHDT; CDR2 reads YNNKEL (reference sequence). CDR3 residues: CASSPRQGREAFF. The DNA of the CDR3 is TGTGCCAGCAGCCCGCGACAGGGTCGAGAAGCTTTCTTT.

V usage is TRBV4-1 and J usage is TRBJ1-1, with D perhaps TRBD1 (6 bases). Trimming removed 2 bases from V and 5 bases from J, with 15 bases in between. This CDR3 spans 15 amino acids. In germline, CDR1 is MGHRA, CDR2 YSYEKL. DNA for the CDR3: TGCGCCAGCAGCCAATTGGGACACGGGTTTACTGAAGCTTTCTTT. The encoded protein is CASSQLGHGFTEAFF.

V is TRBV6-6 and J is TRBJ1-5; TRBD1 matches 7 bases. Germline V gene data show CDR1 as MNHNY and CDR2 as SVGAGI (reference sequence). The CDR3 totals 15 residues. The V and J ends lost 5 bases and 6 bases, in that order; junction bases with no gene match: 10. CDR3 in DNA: TGTGCCAGCAGTCCCTGGGACAGATTCAGTCAGCCCCAGCATTTT. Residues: CASSPWDRFSQPQHF.

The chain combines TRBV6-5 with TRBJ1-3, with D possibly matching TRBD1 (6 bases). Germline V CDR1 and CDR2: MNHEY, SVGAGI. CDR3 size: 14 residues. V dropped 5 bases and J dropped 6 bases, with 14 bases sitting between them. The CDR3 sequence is CASSPQGRPNTIYF. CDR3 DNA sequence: TGTGCCAGCAGTCCACAGGGTCGGCCAAACACCATATATTTT.